These T cell receptor beta chains were read from a single sample in a study of T cell responses to AZD1222 COVID-19 vaccine. Measured with immunoSEQ multiplex PCR; TCRdb has only the in-frame clones, and not every one. Of more than 60,000 clones listed, 85% were seen once; the top ten hold less than 20%. The sample in question was peripheral blood, obtained on day 0 of AZD1222 vaccination. The receptors were gathered from an adult in good health. The CDR3 runs from the conserved cysteine through the conserved F or W. Each record gives: clone size, D gene, V gene, CDR3 protein. D genes are given only for firm matches. The size of a clone is reported for some rows only, either as once, few or many, or as a class for expanded clones.

size: -; D: -; V: TRBV6-1; CDR3: CASSEAVTRAGGYTF
size: -; D: TRBD1; V: TRBV10-3; CDR3: CAISPGTGGLGTEAFF
size: few; D: TRBD1; V: TRBV2; CDR3: CASRRQGARRDGYTF
size: -; D: TRBD2; V: TRBV14; CDR3: CASSRALAGFTNEQFF
size: -; D: -; V: TRBV9; CDR3: CASSVLGPGETQYF
size: once; D: TRBD1; V: TRBV6-2/TRBV6-3; CDR3: CASSPGTGRYDTQYF
size: -; D: -; V: TRBV11-2; CDR3: CATGLQITGELFF
size: -; D: -; V: TRBV7-9; CDR3: CASSPRQDARTEAFF
size: -; D: TRBD1; V: TRBV29-1; CDR3: CSVRDSHFRNTIYF
size: -; D: -; V: TRBV2; CDR3: CARVTQGNTEAFF
size: -; D: TRBD1; V: TRBV6-5; CDR3: CASSSGQGRGGGEQFF
size: -; D: -; V: TRBV28; CDR3: CASSLLDGGLNQPQHF
size: -; D: -; V: TRBV7-3; CDR3: CASSLTNGRGGEQFF
size: once; D: TRBD1; V: TRBV19; CDR3: CASLRGQGTDTQYF
size: -; D: TRBD2; V: TRBV5-6; CDR3: CASSLGLAGGPGEETQYF
size: -; D: -; V: TRBV12-3/TRBV12-4; CDR3: CASSQIYEQYF
size: -; D: -; V: TRBV28; CDR3: CASSLGDLLKLAF
size: -; D: TRBD1; V: TRBV28; CDR3: CASWTGGGEKLFF
size: -; D: -; V: TRBV6-5; CDR3: CASSPGGRGGETQYF
size: -; D: -; V: TRBV28; CDR3: CASSLLGSLQYYEQYF
size: few; D: -; V: TRBV19; CDR3: CAGETGTTKAFF
size: -; D: -; V: TRBV3-1/TRBV3-2; CDR3: CASSQEWSAYYGYTF
size: -; D: TRBD1; V: TRBV6-5; CDR3: CASRDGQGRADTQYF
size: once; D: -; V: TRBV6-6; CDR3: CASSPYAVGSLVTEAFF
size: -; D: TRBD2; V: TRBV6-4; CDR3: CASSVGAGAYNEQFF
size: -; D: TRBD1; V: TRBV9; CDR3: CASTRQGYGNTEAFF
size: -; D: -; V: TRBV11-2; CDR3: CASRRGHEQYF
size: -; D: -; V: TRBV7-9; CDR3: CASSLGSPNTEAFF
size: -; D: -; V: TRBV11-2; CDR3: CASSLDPRTALHF
size: -; D: -; V: TRBV19; CDR3: CASSITGTSPLHF
size: -; D: -; V: TRBV3-1/TRBV3-2; CDR3: CASSPGSAEKLFF
size: -; D: -; V: TRBV5-6; CDR3: CASSLGTRNYGYTF
size: -; D: -; V: TRBV19; CDR3: CASSYQERNSPLHF
size: -; D: TRBD1; V: TRBV6-5; CDR3: CASRRGPDTQYF
size: -; D: -; V: TRBV11-1; CDR3: CASSFGRDRRSDEQFF
size: -; D: -; V: TRBV27; CDR3: CASSHGGGSNYGYTF
size: -; D: TRBD1; V: TRBV13; CDR3: CASSLKSGTGGPGELFF